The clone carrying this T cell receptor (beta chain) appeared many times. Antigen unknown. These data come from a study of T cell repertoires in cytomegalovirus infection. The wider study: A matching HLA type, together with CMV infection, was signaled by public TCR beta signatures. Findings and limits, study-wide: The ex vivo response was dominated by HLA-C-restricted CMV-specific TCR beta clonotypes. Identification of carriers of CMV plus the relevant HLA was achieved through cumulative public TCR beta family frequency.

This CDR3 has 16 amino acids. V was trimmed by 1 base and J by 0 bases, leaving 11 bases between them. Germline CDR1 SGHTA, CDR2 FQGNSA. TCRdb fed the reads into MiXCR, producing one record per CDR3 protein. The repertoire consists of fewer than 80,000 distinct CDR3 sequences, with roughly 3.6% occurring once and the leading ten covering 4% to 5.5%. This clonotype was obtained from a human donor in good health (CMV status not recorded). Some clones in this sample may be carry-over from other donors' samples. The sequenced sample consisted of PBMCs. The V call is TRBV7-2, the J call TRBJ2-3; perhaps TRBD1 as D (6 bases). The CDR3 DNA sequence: TGTGCCAGCAGCTTAGTAGAGACAGGTAGCACAGATACGCAGTATTTT. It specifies CASSLVETGSTDTQYF.